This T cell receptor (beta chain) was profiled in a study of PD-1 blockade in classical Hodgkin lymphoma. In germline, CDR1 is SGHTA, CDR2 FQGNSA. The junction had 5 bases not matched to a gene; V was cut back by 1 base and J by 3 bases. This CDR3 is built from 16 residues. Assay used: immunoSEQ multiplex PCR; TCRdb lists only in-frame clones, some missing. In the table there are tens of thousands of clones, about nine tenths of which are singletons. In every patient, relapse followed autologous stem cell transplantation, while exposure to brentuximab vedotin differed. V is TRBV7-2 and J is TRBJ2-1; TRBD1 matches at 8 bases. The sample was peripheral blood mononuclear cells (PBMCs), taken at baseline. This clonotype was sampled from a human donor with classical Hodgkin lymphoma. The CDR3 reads CASSLGAGGRYNEQFF. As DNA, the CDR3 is TGTGCCAGCAGCTTAGGTGCAGGGGGCCGCTACAATGAGCAGTTCTTC.